These 10 T cell receptor beta chains originate from one sample sequenced in a study of CD8+CD57+ T cells in acquired aplastic anemia. Those patients picked for sequencing had displayed CD8+CD57+ cell expansion on flow cytometry. Both TCR beta VDJ combination and CDR3 sequence profiling were carried out. Genomic DNA was the template for this profiling. Via MiXCR, TCRdb re-called the reads, giving one row per CDR3 protein. The sample carries roughly 170,000 distinct CDR3 sequences, around 50% recorded once. The sequenced material came from sorted CD4+, CD8+, or CD8+CD57+ T cells (not recorded which) from PBMCs. All receptors come from a human donor with aplastic anemia.

This clonotype was observed a few times. This chain joins TRBV10-3 and TRBJ2-1; D is undetermined. CDR1 is ENHRY and CDR2 is SYGVKD in the germline V gene. Deletions cut 4 bases from V and 0 bases from J, with 10 bases between. CDR3 size: 15 residues. This CDR3 is CAISAPESSYNEQFF. DNA of the CDR3: TGTGCCATCAGTGCCCCAGAGAGCTCCTACAATGAGCAGTTCTTC.

This clonotype was seen ten or more times. CDR3 loop: CASSEWSARRSTNEQFF. Here the CDR3 DNA reads TGTGCCAGCAGTGAATGGTCGGCTAGAAGGTCCACTAATGAGCAGTTCTTC. The chain uses TRBV2 and TRBJ2-1; D gene ambiguous. Trimming left V 2 bases short and J 7 bases short, with 21 bases between. CDR1 and CDR2 (germline): SNHLY, FYNNEI. The CDR3 covers 17 residues.

This clonotype was picked up many times. A junction end diverges from the germline sequence, so it may reflect a read error. The V call is TRBV7-2, the J call TRBJ2-1; D assignment may be TRBD1 or TRBD2 (5 bases each). In germline, CDR1 is SGHTA, CDR2 FQGNSA. The CDR3 extends over 11 amino acids. The CDR3 protein is CASSYRDAPWF. As DNA, the CDR3 is TGTGCCAGCAGCTACCGGGACGCCCCTTGGTTC.

This clonotype was seen just once. CDR3 in DNA: TGTGCCAGCAGCTTCAGACAGGGGGCAGATACGCAGTATTTT. Its protein is CASSFRQGADTQYF. The chain links TRBV7-3 to TRBJ2-3; 9 bases line up with TRBD1. With 3 bases clipped from V and 4 bases from J, the junction kept 2 bases outside the gene matches. The CDR3 length is 14 residues. Germline CDR1 reads SGHTA; CDR2 reads FQGTGA.

This clonotype showed up many times. This chain connects TRBV6-5 to TRBJ1-2; D is perhaps TRBD1 (5 bases). Germline assignment: CDR1 MNHEY and CDR2 SVGAGI. V lost 2 bases to trimming and J lost 8 bases, with 21 bases between them. This CDR3 region has 16 residues. CDR3 bases: TGTGCCAGCAGTTACACGGGGCCTGGGAGCCTAGGCGGCTACACCTTC. It translates to CASSYTGPGSLGGYTF.

Worth noting for this clonotype: One base away lies a much larger clone, so this may be a sequencing read error. The J gene is TRBJ2-3, the V gene TRBV11-2, with TRBD1 identical over 8 bases. Germline V lookup: CDR1 SGHAT, CDR2 FQNNGV. The CDR3 is made up of 14 amino acids. V shed 3 bases, J shed 3 bases, and the junction held 2 bases outside the gene matches. The CDR3 protein is CASSFDRGTDTQYF. DNA of the CDR3: TGTGCCAGCAGCTTTGACAGGGGTACAGATACGCAGTATTTT.

This clonotype was seen many times. The V call is TRBV5-1, the J call TRBJ2-2; 11 bases match TRBD1. Losses at the gene ends were 1 base for V and 6 bases for J; bases not matched to a gene: 8. Germline V gene sequence: CDR1 SGHRS, CDR2 YFSETQ. This CDR3 contains 17 residues. CDR3: CASSLREPGQGAGELFF. The DNA for the CDR3 is TGCGCCAGCAGCTTGAGGGAACCGGGACAGGGGGCCGGGGAGCTGTTTTTT.

The chain couples TRBV3-1 to TRBJ2-3; D is unresolved. Trimming stripped 1 base from V and 4 bases from J, with 9 bases between. Germline V CDR1 and CDR2: LGHDT, YNNKEL (reference sequence). The CDR3 totals 14 residues. The CDR3 loop reads CASSQVLSSDTQYF. The CDR3 bases are TGTGCCAGCAGCCAAGTTCTGAGTTCAGATACGCAGTATTTT.

The V gene is TRBV25-1, the J gene TRBJ2-2, with D perhaps TRBD2 (6 bases). The CDR3 consists of 14 residues. The V and J ends lost 4 bases and 3 bases respectively, with 9 bases between them. Germline V gene sequence: CDR1 MGHDK, CDR2 SYGVNS. CDR3 bases: TGTGCCAGCAGTGGGGGCGGGGACACCGGGGAGCTGTTTTTT. Its translation is CASSGGGDTGELFF.

This clonotype has only one observation. V and J are TRBV5-1 and TRBJ2-1; tentative D call: TRBD2 (5 bases). CDR1 and CDR2 from the germline V gene are SGHRS and YFSETQ. The CDR3 spans 14 residues. The V end lost 0 bases, the J end lost 8 bases, and 12 bases lay between the germline ends. The CDR3: CASSLDGLEYEQFF. DNA for the CDR3: TGCGCCAGCAGCTTGGACGGACTGGAGTATGAGCAGTTCTTC.